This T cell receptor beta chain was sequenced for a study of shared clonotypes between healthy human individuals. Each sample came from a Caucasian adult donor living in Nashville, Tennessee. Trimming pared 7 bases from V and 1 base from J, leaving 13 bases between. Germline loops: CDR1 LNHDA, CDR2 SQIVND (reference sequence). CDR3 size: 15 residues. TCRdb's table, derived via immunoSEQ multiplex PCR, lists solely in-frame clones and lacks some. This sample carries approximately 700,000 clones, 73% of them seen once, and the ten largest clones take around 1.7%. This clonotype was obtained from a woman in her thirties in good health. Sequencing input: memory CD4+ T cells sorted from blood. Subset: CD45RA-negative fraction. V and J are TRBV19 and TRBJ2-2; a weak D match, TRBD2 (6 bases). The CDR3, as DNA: TGTGCCAGTATTGGGACTTACCAGAACACCGGGGAGCTGTTTTTT. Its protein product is CASIGTYQNTGELFF.